Included here is one TCR beta chain sequence, with context. This sample is drawn from a study of control samples from healthy donors and cancer patients. Clones were read by immunoSEQ multiplex PCR, and TCRdb kept only the in-frame ones, dropping some. The repertoire holds some 120,000 clones, with around 87% as singletons. There are 16 residues in the CDR3. Germline V CDR1 and CDR2: KGHSH, LQKENI. V was clipped by 5 bases and J by 3 bases, with 14 bases between them. This TCR was recovered from a man in his sixties in good health. The rearrangement uses TRBV18 and TRBJ1-6, with D possibly TRBD1 on 6 matching bases. The source material was blood. CDR3 loop: CASSSQGQVYNSPLHF. The CDR3 DNA sequence: TGTGCCAGCTCATCTCAGGGGCAGGTCTATAATTCACCCCTCCACTTT.